Below, one TCR beta chain is given with its context. Trimming pared 5 bases from V and 4 bases from J, leaving 11 bases between. Germline CDR1 LNHDA, CDR2 SQIVND (reference sequence). The CDR3 is 13 residues long. The data were obtained in a study of OX40 agonist ivuxolimab in advanced cancers. Only in-frame clones appear in the TCRdb table, and some are missing; sequencing was by immunoSEQ multiplex PCR. The sample holds 29,000 or so clones, nearly 95% seen once. The chain carries TRBV19 and TRBJ1-1; TRBD1 might be the D (6 bases). The sequencing used CD4+ or CD8+ T cells sorted from blood, collected in a trial of the OX40 agonist ivuxolimab. The receptor comes from an adult with an advanced solid tumor such as melanoma, head and neck, liver or kidney cancer. The CDR3, as DNA: TGTGCCAGTAGTTTGGGGGGCTTCACTGAAGCTTTCTTT. It translates to CASSLGGFTEAFF.